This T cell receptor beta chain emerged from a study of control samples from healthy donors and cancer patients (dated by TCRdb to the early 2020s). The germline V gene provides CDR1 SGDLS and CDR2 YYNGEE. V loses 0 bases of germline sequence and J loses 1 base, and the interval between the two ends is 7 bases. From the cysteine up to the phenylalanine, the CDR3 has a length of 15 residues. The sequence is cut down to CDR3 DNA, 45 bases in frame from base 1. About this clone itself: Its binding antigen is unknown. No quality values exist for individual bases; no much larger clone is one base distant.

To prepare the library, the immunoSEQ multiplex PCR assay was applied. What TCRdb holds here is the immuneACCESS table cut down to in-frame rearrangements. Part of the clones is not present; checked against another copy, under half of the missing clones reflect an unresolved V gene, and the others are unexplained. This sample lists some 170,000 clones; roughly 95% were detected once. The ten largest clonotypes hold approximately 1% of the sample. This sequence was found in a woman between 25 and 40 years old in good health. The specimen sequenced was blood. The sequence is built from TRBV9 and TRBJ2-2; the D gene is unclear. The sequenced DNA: TGTGCCAGCAGCGTAGAAGCTTGGAACACCGGGGAGCTGTTTTTT. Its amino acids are CASSVEAWNTGELFF.